Below, 2 T cell receptor beta chains from the same sample are listed, as sequenced in a study of blood T cell repertoires in COVID-19. The method was immunoSEQ multiplex PCR; TCRdb's version includes in-frame clones alone and lacks a portion of them. The sample has around 290,000 clones, roughly 90% seen once. The sample comprised PBMCs or T cells enriched from blood (not recorded which). These receptor sequences come from a woman aged 30 to 39 who had recovered from COVID-19.

This clone was seen a handful of times. The chain couples TRBV30 to TRBJ2-3; D may be TRBD1 (5 bases). Germline V gene sequence: CDR1 GTSNPN, CDR2 SVGIG (reference sequence). V lost 7 bases and J lost 2, with 13 bases in between. The CDR3 contains 13 residues. The CDR3 is CASPGPHTDTQYF. The DNA of the CDR3 is TGTGCCTCGCCAGGGCCTCACACAGATACGCAGTATTTT. Looking up the rest from reference TRBV30 and TRBJ2-3 gives the full variable domain: SQTIHQWPATLVQPVGSPLSLECTVEGTSNPNLYWYRQAAGRGLQLLFYSVGIGQISSEVPQNLSASRPQDRQFILSSKKLLLSDSGFYLCASPGPHTDTQYFGPGTRLTVL.

V is TRBV4-2 and J is TRBJ2-5; D unresolved. Germline V CDR1 and CDR2: LGHNA, YNFKEQ. Deletions cut 6 bases from V and 5 bases from J, with 16 bases between. The CDR3 covers 14 residues. As DNA, the CDR3 is TGTGCCAGCAGTATCTCTAGGCTGCGGGAGACCCAGTACTTC. Its translation is CASSISRLRETQYF.